This is a list of T cell receptor beta chains from one sample in a study of blood T cell repertoires in COVID-19. Data came from immunoSEQ multiplex PCR; TCRdb stores just in-frame clones and leaves some out. The sample has some 200,000 clones; roughly 87% are singletons. The sequencing sample was made of peripheral blood. The receptor set was obtained from a woman in her thirties or forties with acute or convalescent COVID-19. Each CDR3 is given with its conserved first and last residue. Fields, in order: V gene, clone size, J gene, CDR3 protein. Clone size appears in some rows only: once, few, many, or a class for an expanded clone.

>TRBV27|.|TRBJ1-1
CASRDSPLGEAFF
>TRBV6-1|.|TRBJ1-6
CASSEAQNSNRNSPLHF
>TRBV4-1|.|TRBJ2-1
CASSQAPGYSYNEQFF
>TRBV6-5|.|TRBJ2-5
CASSYDDRGLGETQYF
>TRBV5-5|.|TRBJ1-5
CASSLGLQGLQPQHF
>TRBV28|.|TRBJ1-4
CASSPPGSPNEKLFF
>TRBV2|.|TRBJ1-6
CASRGTGGYSPLHF
>TRBV19|.|TRBJ1-5
CASTWGPQEPQHF
>TRBV28|.|TRBJ1-6
CASSLRGQGASPLHF
>TRBV28|.|TRBJ2-3
CASSPAPVVRTDTQYF
>TRBV28|.|TRBJ1-2
CASSFGGTYGYTF
>TRBV19|.|TRBJ2-4
CASSAGQGQSQIQYF
>TRBV9|.|TRBJ2-1
CASSASGTTYNEQFF
>TRBV29-1|few|TRBJ1-1
CSVARGTGGTEAFF
>TRBV7-8|.|TRBJ2-1
CASSRTSGEQFF
>TRBV27|.|TRBJ2-1
CASQPGLTRGDEQFF
>TRBV5-1|.|TRBJ2-5
CASTVSGGLVETQYF
>TRBV6-1|.|TRBJ2-2
CASSEDAGNTGELFF
>TRBV7-9|.|TRBJ2-1
CASRLNRGEQFF
>TRBV28|.|TRBJ2-2
CASNRPGQGSGGELFF
>TRBV27|.|TRBJ1-6
CASRTGGVYNSPLHF
>TRBV28|.|TRBJ2-7
CASSFLFRLGGIYEQYF
>TRBV25-1|.|TRBJ1-3
CASSTLHTIYF
>TRBV28|few|TRBJ2-7
CASSSGQGLFEQYF
>TRBV19|.|TRBJ2-4
CASSIGGAGNIQYF
>TRBV3-1/TRBV3-2|.|TRBJ2-2
CASSQSELGQGFSTGELFF
>TRBV20-1|.|TRBJ2-1
CSARRGYEQFF
>TRBV28|.|TRBJ2-7
CASSTRQGASEQYF
>TRBV6-6|.|TRBJ1-1
CASSTGQGEPNTEAFF
>TRBV7-9|.|TRBJ2-2
CASSLRTGIVAGELFF
>TRBV27|.|TRBJ1-6
CASSIRANSPLHF
>TRBV24-1|.|TRBJ1-4
CATSDPGQGLNEKLFF
>TRBV7-9|.|TRBJ1-6
CASSLERYRGVGSPLHF
>TRBV2|once|TRBJ1-2
CASPPGTALVGGYTF
>TRBV10-3|.|TRBJ2-1
CAIRGSGGKSSYNEQFF
>TRBV10-1|.|TRBJ1-3
CASSPTFGTRNLGISGNTIYF
>TRBV9|.|TRBJ1-3
CASSPHSNTIYF
>TRBV19|.|TRBJ2-5
CASSPASAYRQTQYF
>TRBV5-4|.|TRBJ2-2
CASSLRGSGELFF
>TRBV18|.|TRBJ2-5
CASSPNTGDQETQYF
>TRBV10-2|few|TRBJ1-1
CATWDSYKNTEAFF
>TRBV6-5|.|TRBJ2-1
CASKAGVYNEQFF
>TRBV15|.|TRBJ1-4
CATSRDLGRGEKLFF
>TRBV5-1|.|TRBJ1-1
CASSLGWDRGGEAFF
>TRBV28|.|TRBJ1-2
CASRPPSGYGYTF
>TRBV19|.|TRBJ1-2
CASEPGQYYGYTF
>TRBV19|once|TRBJ2-3
CASSIARARQTDTQYF
>TRBV11-2|.|TRBJ2-7
CASTVRIKSYEQYF
>TRBV6-5|.|TRBJ2-5
CASSSGSWRGVETQYF
>TRBV5-1|.|TRBJ1-6
CASSLSPYNSPLHF
>TRBV28|.|TRBJ1-5
CASSLPGQHQPQHF
>TRBV7-8|.|TRBJ1-4
CASSLESAGRLFF
>TRBV27|once|TRBJ1-2
CASSQTGIYGYTF
>TRBV5-1|.|TRBJ1-1
CASSLSDTEAFF
>TRBV5-1|.|TRBJ1-1
CASSSSLSNTEAFF
>TRBV5-1|.|TRBJ1-1
CASSSLLNTEAFF
>TRBV12-3/TRBV12-4|once|TRBJ1-1
CASRDREGTEAFF
>TRBV27|.|TRBJ2-2
CASSFPSGRVNTGELFF
>TRBV5-1|.|TRBJ2-6
CASSLQVYSGANVLTF
>TRBV19|.|TRBJ2-1
CASSPSGTNYNEQFF